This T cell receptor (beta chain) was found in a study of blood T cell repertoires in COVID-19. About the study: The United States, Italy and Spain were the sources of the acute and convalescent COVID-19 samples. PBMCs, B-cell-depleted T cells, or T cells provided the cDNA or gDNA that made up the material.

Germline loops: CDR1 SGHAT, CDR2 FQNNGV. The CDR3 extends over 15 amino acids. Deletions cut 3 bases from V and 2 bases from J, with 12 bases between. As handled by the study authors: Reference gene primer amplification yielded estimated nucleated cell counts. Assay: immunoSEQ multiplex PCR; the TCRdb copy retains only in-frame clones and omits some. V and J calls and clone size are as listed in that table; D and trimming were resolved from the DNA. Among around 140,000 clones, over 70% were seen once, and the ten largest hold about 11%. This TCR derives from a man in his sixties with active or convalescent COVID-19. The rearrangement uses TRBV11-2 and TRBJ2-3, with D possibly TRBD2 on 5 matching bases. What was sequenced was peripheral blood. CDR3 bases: TGTGCCAGCAGCTTCGTAGCCGGGGTCACAGATACGCAGTATTTT. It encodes CASSFVAGVTDTQYF.